The 22 T cell receptor beta chains below all came from one sample that was sequenced in a study of regulatory T cells in long-lasting Graves disease. Time point specified: newly diagnosed GD, antithyroid drugs for less than 3 months. Construction of the TCR library relied on RNA isolated from PBMCs. Assembly of TCR beta libraries relied on iRepertoire HTBI primers together with Arm-PCR of CDR3 regions. Using its own MiXCR run on the multiplex PCR reads, TCRdb lists one record per CDR3 protein. Of 200,000 to 300,000 distinct CDR3 sequences in the sample, about 19% were seen once. The sample was peripheral blood mononuclear cells (PBMCs), taken at new diagnosis, from a patient treated with antithyroid drugs. These receptors were taken from a female donor with Graves disease.

This clonotype was counted at least ten times. This chain connects TRBV5-6 to TRBJ2-3, with D perhaps matching TRBD2 (6 bases). The CDR3 covers 13 residues. V gave up 2 bases and J gave up 6 bases, with 10 bases separating them. Germline assignment: CDR1 SGHDT and CDR2 YYEEEE. This CDR3 reads CASSFLGTDTQYF. The CDR3 DNA reads TGTGCCAGCAGCTTTTTGGGGACTGATACGCAGTATTTT. Based on the CDR3 plus reference TRBV5-6 and TRBJ2-3, the full variable domain is DAGVTQSPTHLIKTRGQQVTLRCSPKSGHDTVSWYQQALGQGPQFIFQYYEEEERQRGNFPDRFSGHQFPNYSSELNVNALLLGDSALYLCASSFLGTDTQYFGPGTRLTVL.

This clonotype showed up many times. This chain links TRBV2 with TRBJ1-1, with TRBD1 identical over 7 bases. The CDR3 runs 14 residues. The ends lost 6 bases at V and 1 base at J; junction bases unmatched: 5. From germline, CDR1 is SNHLY and CDR2 FYNNEI. The CDR3 bases are TGTGCCAGCAGCCTCGACAGGGCGAACACTGAAGCTTTCTTT. Amino acid sequence: CASSLDRANTEAFF.

J is TRBJ1-4 and V is TRBV15; D remains unclear. CDR3 length equals 13 residues. V lost 1 base and J lost 13, with 13 bases in between. Germline assignment: CDR1 LNHNV and CDR2 YYDKDF (reference sequence). In DNA, the CDR3 is TGTGCCACCAGCAGAGTCCCAAATGACGGACTGTTTTTT. Its translation is CATSRVPNDGLFF.

Ten or more counts support this clonotype. V and J are TRBV9 and TRBJ2-5; D is undetermined. The V gene's germline CDR1 is SGDLS and CDR2 YYNGEE. CDR3 length: 13 amino acids. Trimming stripped 4 bases from V and 5 bases from J, with 12 bases between. The CDR3, as DNA: TGTGCCAGCAGCCAGCACAGTAGGGAGACCCAGTACTTC. It translates to CASSQHSRETQYF.

The chain is built from TRBV27 and TRBJ1-5; the D is unclear. CDR1 MNHEY and CDR2 SMNVEV come from the germline V gene (reference sequence). The V and J ends lost 3 bases and 6 bases respectively, with 12 bases between them. The CDR3 is 14 residues long. The CDR3 loop is CASSFRAEGQPQHF. The CDR3 DNA reads as TGTGCCAGCAGTTTTCGGGCAGAGGGTCAGCCCCAGCATTTT.

The chain carries TRBV6-5 and TRBJ2-2; D is possibly TRBD1 (5 bases). Trimming took 0 bases from V and 1 from J, leaving 6 bases between them. Per the germline V gene, CDR1 is MNHEY and CDR2 is SVGAGI. The CDR3 is 15 residues long. CDR3 loop: CASSYSQGNTGELFF. Written as DNA, the CDR3 is TGTGCCAGCAGTTACTCCCAGGGGAACACCGGGGAGCTGTTTTTT.

This clonotype was picked up a small number of times. The V gene is TRBV28, the J gene TRBJ1-5, with D possibly TRBD1 on 6 matching bases. V was trimmed by 8 bases and J by 7 bases, leaving 15 bases between them. CDR1 is MDHEN and CDR2 is SYDVKM in the germline V gene. The CDR3 sequence is 13 residues long. The CDR3 region is CASYEGVRQPQHF. The CDR3 DNA sequence: TGTGCCAGCTACGAGGGGGTAAGGCAGCCCCAGCATTTT.

This clonotype occurred many times. The gene calls are TRBV6-1 and TRBJ1-3, with D possibly matching TRBD1 (6 bases). The CDR3 covers 14 residues. The germline CDR1 and CDR2 sequences are MNHNS and SASEGT. The V and J ends lost 6 bases and 0 bases respectively, with 9 bases between them. The CDR3 here is CASRTGLSGNTIYF. The CDR3 bases are TGTGCCAGCAGGACAGGACTCTCTGGAAACACCATATATTTT.

This clonotype was found once. The J gene is TRBJ1-4, the V gene TRBV9; D not certain. The CDR3 has 14 residues. CDR1 and CDR2 from the germline V gene are SGDLS and YYNGEE. Trimming removed 0 bases at V and 4 bases at J, with 7 bases between. The CDR3 sequence is CASSVASRNEKLFF. In DNA, the CDR3 is TGTGCCAGCAGCGTAGCCAGCCGTAATGAAAAACTGTTTTTT.

With respect to this clonotype: A read error may account for a junction end that differs from germline. V gene TRBV12-3 or TRBV12-4 combines with J gene TRBJ2-3, with D tentatively TRBD1 or TRBD2 (6 bases each). The CDR3 is 13 amino acids. The CDR3 DNA is TGTGCCAGCAGCCAGGAGGGGGGTGGATGGCCTTTCTTT. As protein: CASSQEGGGWPFF.

This clonotype was recorded many times. V and J are TRBV7-2 and TRBJ2-7; D not resolved. Trimming removed 1 base at V and 6 bases at J, with 13 bases between. Looked up from germline, CDR1 is SGHTA and CDR2 is FQGNSA. The CDR3 loop spans 14 amino acids. In DNA, the CDR3 is TGTGCCAGCAGCTTAGTGCCAGGCTCGCGCGAGCAGTACTTC. Translating gives CASSLVPGSREQYF.

This clonotype was picked up many times. This chain uses TRBV20-1 with TRBJ1-2; D ambiguous. Between the trimmed V and J ends, which lost 3 bases and 5 bases, there was a span of 10 bases. Germline values: CDR1 DFQATT, CDR2 SNEGSKA (reference sequence). CDR3 length: 12 residues. For the CDR3, the DNA is TGCAGTGCTAGTGCCCCCCGGTATGGCTACACCTTC. Translated: CSASAPRYGYTF.

This clonotype was seen at least ten times. The V call is TRBV7-6, the J call TRBJ2-1, with D possibly called TRBD1 or TRBD2 (5 bases each). Germline V gives CDR1 SGHVS, CDR2 FNYEAQ. V lost 0 bases, J lost 5 bases, and 11 bases lay in between. This CDR3 has 15 residues. The CDR3 sequence is CASSLAATGHNEQFF. CDR3 in DNA: TGTGCCAGCAGCTTAGCCGCGACGGGGCACAATGAGCAGTTCTTC.

This clonotype has at least ten counts. A junction end diverges from the germline sequence, so it may reflect a read error. CDR3 residues: CAIREWGNMNTEAFF. The DNA of the CDR3 is TGTGCCATCAGAGAGTGGGGGAATATGAACACTGAAGCTTTCTTT. The genes are TRBV10-3 and TRBJ1-1, with a tentative D call TRBD1 (5 bases). This CDR3 spans 15 amino acids. Germline V gives CDR1 ENHRY, CDR2 SYGVKD.

This clonotype was counted a few times. One base away lies a much larger clone, so this may be a sequencing read error. J is TRBJ2-7 and V is TRBV12-3 or TRBV12-4; 9 bases match TRBD2. V dropped 1 base and J dropped 3; count of bases not matched to a gene: 4. The CDR3 length is 15 residues. This chain's CDR3 is CASSLGSGRIYEQYF. The DNA for the CDR3 is TGTGCCAGCAGTTTAGGTAGCGGGAGAATCTACGAGCAGTACTTC.

This chain connects TRBV9 to TRBJ2-7; 9 bases map to TRBD2. Losses at the gene ends were 2 bases for V and 3 bases for J; bases not matched to a gene: 3. The CDR3 has 14 amino acids. Germline lookup yields CDR1 SGDLS and CDR2 YYNGEE. In nucleotides, the CDR3 is TGTGCCAGCAGCGTTACGACTAGCGGCTACGAGCAGTACTTC. Translating gives CASSVTTSGYEQYF.

This clonotype was observed a few times. A clone one base away is much larger, so this may be a read error. This sequence joins TRBV7-2 and TRBJ1-2; D remains unclear. Trimming cost V 2 bases and J 6 bases, with 13 bases left between them. Germline CDR1 is SGHTA and CDR2 is FQGNSA. This CDR3 has 14 residues. CDR3 loop: CASSLSRQSHGYTF. The CDR3 DNA follows: TGTGCCAGCAGCTTAAGCCGGCAGTCACATGGCTACACCTTC. Using reference TRBV7-2 and TRBJ1-2 for the parts outside the CDR3, the full variable domain is GAGVSQSPSNKVTEKGKDVELRCDPISGHTALYWYRQSLGQGLEFLIYFQGNSAPDKSGLPSDRFSAERTGGSVSTLTIQRTQQEDSAVYLCASSLSRQSHGYTFGSGTRLTVV.

A few counts support this clonotype. The J gene is TRBJ2-1, the V gene TRBV29-1, with D possibly TRBD2 on 6 matching bases. V was cut by 7 bases and J by 3 bases, with 13 bases left in between. Germline lookup yields CDR1 SQVTM and CDR2 ANQGSEA. This CDR3 has 13 residues. The CDR3 bases are TGCAGCGGGGGGAGGCGAGTCTACAATGAGCAGTTCTTC. As protein: CSGGRRVYNEQFF.

This clonotype has ten or more counts. The chain employs TRBV3-1 and TRBJ2-3; 8 nucleotides align to TRBD1. CDR1 LGHDT and CDR2 YNNKEL come from the germline V gene (reference sequence). The CDR3 runs 17 residues. Unmatched junction bases numbered 11, after V lost 1 base and J lost 5 bases. The CDR3 DNA is TGTGCCAGCAGCCAAGGTCCTTGGACAGGGACCAGAGATACGCAGTATTTT. The encoded protein is CASSQGPWTGTRDTQYF.

This clonotype turned up a few times. This chain uses TRBV11-3 with TRBJ2-1; 7 bases map to TRBD1. This CDR3 has 13 residues. Germline V gene lookup returns CDR1 SGHNT and CDR2 YENEEA. V was clipped by 5 bases and J by 8 bases; unmatched bases: 6. DNA for the CDR3: TGTGCCAGCAGCCTCGACAGGGAACATGAGCAGTTCTTC. Translating gives CASSLDREHEQFF.

This clonotype was recorded at least ten times. V is TRBV5-1 and J is TRBJ1-1, with a possible D match to TRBD1 (6 bases). Trimming removed 2 bases at V and 2 bases at J, with 16 bases between. This CDR3 has 16 residues. Germline loops: CDR1 SGHRS, CDR2 YFSETQ. The CDR3 protein is CASSFPTGGGNTEAFF. The CDR3 DNA reads TGCGCCAGCAGCTTCCCGACAGGTGGGGGTAACACTGAAGCTTTCTTT. The full variable domain, completed using reference TRBV5-1 and TRBJ1-1, is KAGVTQTPRYLIKTRGQQVTLSCSPISGHRSVSWYQQTPGQGLQFLFEYFSETQRNKGNFPGRFSGRQFSNSRSEMNVSTLELGDSALYLCASSFPTGGGNTEAFFGQGTRLTVV.

This clonotype was counted ten times or more. The chain has TRBV28 and TRBJ2-5, with no clear D. Trimming shortened V by 3 bases and J by 1 base, and 6 bases separated the two germline ends. Germline V gene sequence: CDR1 MDHEN, CDR2 SYDVKM. The CDR3 extends over 13 amino acids. CDR3 DNA sequence: TGTGCCAGCAGTTTGCCGGGCCAAGAGACCCAGTACTTC. Its protein product is CASSLPGQETQYF.